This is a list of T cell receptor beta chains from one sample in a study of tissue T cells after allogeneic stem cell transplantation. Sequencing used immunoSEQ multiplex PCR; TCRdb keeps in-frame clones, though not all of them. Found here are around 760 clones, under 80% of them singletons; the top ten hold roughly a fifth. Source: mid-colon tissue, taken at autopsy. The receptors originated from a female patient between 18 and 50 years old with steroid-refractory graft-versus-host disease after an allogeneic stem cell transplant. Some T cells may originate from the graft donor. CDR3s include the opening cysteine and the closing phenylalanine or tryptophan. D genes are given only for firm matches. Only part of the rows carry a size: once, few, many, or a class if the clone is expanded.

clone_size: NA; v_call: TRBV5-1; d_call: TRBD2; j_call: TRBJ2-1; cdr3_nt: TGCGCCAGCAGCCTAGGGACTAGCCGGGTTTTGGAGCAGTTCTTC; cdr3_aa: CASSLGTSRVLEQFF
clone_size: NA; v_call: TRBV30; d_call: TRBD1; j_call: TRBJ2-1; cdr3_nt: TGTGCCTGTGAGGGGGCGGATGAGCAGTTCTTC; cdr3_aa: CACEGADEQFF
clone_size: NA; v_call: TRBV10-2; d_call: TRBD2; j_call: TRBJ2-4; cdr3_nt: TGCGCCAGCAGTGAGTGGGCACTAGCGGCATGGGTCAAAAACATTCAGTACTTC; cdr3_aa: CASSEWALAAWVKNIQYF
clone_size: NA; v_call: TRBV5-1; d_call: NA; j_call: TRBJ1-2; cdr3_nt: TGCGCCAGCAGCGAACAGGGCTATGGCTACACCTTC; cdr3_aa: CASSEQGYGYTF
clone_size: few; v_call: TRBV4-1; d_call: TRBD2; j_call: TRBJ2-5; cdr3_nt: TGCGCCAGCAGGACTAGCGGGACGGAGACCCAGTACTTC; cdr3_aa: CASRTSGTETQYF
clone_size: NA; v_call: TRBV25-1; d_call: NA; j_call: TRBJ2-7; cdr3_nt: TGTGCCAGCAGTGAAATAATGGTGGCCGAGCAGTACTTC; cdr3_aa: CASSEIMVAEQYF
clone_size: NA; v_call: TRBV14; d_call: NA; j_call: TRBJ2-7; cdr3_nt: TGTGCCAGCAGCCCCACGCTGGGGGGAACTACCTACGAGCAGTACTTC; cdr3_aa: CASSPTLGGTTYEQYF
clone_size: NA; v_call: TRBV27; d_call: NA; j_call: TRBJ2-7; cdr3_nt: TGTGCCAGCAGTTTATTCTGGGGGCTGAGGGACTACGAGCAGTACTTC; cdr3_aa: CASSLFWGLRDYEQYF
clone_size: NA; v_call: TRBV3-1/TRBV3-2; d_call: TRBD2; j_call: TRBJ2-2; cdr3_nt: TGTGCCAGCAGCACGACCTCGGGAGGGCGATACACCGGGGAGCTGTTTTTT; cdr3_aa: CASSTTSGGRYTGELFF
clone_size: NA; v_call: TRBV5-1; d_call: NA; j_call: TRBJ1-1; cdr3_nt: TGCGCCAGCAGCTTCCAGGACTCGACTGAAGCTTTCTTT; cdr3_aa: CASSFQDSTEAFF
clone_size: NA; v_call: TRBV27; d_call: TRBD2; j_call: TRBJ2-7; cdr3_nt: TGTGCCAGCAGTTTGAGAATAGCGGGGAGCGGGCAGTACTTC; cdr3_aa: CASSLRIAGSGQYF
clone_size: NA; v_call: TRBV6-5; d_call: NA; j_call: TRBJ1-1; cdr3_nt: TGTGTCAGCAGTCCCCGGACTGGCCTGAAGACTGAAGCTTTCTTT; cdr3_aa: CVSSPRTGLKTEAFF
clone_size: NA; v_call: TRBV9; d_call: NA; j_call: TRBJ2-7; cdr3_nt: TGTGCCAGCAGCGTGGGCAGCGACTACGAGCAGTACTTC; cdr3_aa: CASSVGSDYEQYF
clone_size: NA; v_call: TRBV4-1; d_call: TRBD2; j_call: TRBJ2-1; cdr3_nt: TGCGCCAGCAGCCAAGTAGCGCTAGCGGGAGTCAATGAGCAGTTCTTC; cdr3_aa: CASSQVALAGVNEQFF
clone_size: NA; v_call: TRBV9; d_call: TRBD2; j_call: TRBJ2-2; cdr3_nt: TGTGCCAGCGAAGCGGGAGCGAACACCGGGGAGCTGTTTTTT; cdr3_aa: CASEAGANTGELFF
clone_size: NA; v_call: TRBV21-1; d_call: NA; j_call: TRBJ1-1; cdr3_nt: TGTGCCAGCAGCACCAACAGGGTTAGAATATCGAACACTGAAGCTTTCTTT; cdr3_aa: CASSTNRVRISNTEAFF
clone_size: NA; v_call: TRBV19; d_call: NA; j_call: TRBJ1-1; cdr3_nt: TGTGCCAGCGCACAAGGCCCCCTCTTGAGGGCTTTCTTT; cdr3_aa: CASAQGPLLRAFF
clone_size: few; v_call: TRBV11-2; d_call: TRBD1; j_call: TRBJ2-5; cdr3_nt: TGTGCCAGCAGCTCGTACAGGGGGGAAGAGACCCAGTACTTC; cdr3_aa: CASSSYRGEETQYF
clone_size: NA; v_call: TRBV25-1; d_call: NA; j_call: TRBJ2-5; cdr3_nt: TGTGCCAGCGCTGGTGGGTGGGCAGTCCTAAGGGAGACCCAGTACTTC; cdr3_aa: CASAGGWAVLRETQYF
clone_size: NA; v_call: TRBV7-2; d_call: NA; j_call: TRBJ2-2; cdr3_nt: TGTGCCAGTCCTACGGGGCTAGCCCTCAACACCGGGGAGCTGTTTTTT; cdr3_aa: CASPTGLALNTGELFF
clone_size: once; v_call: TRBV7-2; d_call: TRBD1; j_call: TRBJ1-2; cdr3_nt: TGTGCCAGCAGCTTAGGAGGGGGCTGGGGCTACACCTTC; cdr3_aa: CASSLGGGWGYTF
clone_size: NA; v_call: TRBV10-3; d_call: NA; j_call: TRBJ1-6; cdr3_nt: TGTGCCATCAGTGAGAGGACTCTTAATTGGCATAATTCACCCCTCCACTTT; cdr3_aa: CAISERTLNWHNSPLHF
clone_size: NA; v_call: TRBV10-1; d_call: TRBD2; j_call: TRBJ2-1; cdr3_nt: TGCGCCAGCAGCTTACCCGGGACTAGCGGTAACAATGAGCAGTTCTTC; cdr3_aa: CASSLPGTSGNNEQFF
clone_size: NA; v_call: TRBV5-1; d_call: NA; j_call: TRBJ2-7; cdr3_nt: TGCGCCAGCAGTACCTTCGGCAGGGGATACGAGCAGTACTTC; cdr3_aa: CASSTFGRGYEQYF
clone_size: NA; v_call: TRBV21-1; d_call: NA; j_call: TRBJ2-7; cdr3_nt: TGTGCCAGCAGCAAGTTAAAGGGGGGCTCCTACGAGCAGTACTTC; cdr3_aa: CASSKLKGGSYEQYF
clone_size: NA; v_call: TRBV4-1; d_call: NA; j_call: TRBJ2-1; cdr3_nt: TGCGCCAGCAGTCAAGAGGCCACTTCGTACAATGAGCAGTTCTTC; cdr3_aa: CASSQEATSYNEQFF
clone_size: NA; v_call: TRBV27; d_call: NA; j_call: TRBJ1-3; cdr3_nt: TGTGCCAGCAGTTTAAGGGCAGGGGGAAACACCATATATTTT; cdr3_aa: CASSLRAGGNTIYF
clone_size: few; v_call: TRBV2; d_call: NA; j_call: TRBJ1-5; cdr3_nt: TGTGCCAGCAGTGAGAGGAAATTTAATCAGCCCCAGCATTTT; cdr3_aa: CASSERKFNQPQHF
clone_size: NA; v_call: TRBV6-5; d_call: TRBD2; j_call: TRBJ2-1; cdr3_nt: TGTGCCAGCGGGACTAGATCCTACAATGAGCAGTTCTTC; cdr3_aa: CASGTRSYNEQFF
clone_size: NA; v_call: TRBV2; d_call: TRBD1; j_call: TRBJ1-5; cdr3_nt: TGTGCCAGCAGCGTGGGACAGGGAGGCAATCAGCCCCAGCATTTT; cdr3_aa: CASSVGQGGNQPQHF